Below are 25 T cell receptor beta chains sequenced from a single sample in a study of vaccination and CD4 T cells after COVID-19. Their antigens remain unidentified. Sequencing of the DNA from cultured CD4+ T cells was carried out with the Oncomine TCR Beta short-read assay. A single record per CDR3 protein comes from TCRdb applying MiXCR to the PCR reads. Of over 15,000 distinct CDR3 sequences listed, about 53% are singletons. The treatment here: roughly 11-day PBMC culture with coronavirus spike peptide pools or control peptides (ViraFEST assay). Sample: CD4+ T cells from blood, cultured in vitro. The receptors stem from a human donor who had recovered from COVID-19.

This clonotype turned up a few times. The CDR3 sequence: CSARDRAASGGDEQYF. The CDR3 bases are TGCAGTGCTAGGGACCGAGCGGCTAGCGGGGGGGACGAGCAGTACTTC. V and J are TRBV20-1 and TRBJ2-7, with 12 bases aligning to TRBD2. V lost 3 bases and J lost 5; bases outside the gene matches: 11. CDR1 and CDR2 from the germline V gene are DFQATT and SNEGSKA (reference sequence). This CDR3 contains 16 residues.

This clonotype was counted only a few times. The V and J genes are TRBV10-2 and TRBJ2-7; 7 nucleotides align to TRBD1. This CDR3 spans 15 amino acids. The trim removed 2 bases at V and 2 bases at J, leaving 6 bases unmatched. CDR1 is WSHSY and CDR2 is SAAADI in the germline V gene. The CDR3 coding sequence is TGCGCCAGCAGTGAGGGACAGGCCGATACCTACGAGCAGTACTTC. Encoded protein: CASSEGQADTYEQYF.

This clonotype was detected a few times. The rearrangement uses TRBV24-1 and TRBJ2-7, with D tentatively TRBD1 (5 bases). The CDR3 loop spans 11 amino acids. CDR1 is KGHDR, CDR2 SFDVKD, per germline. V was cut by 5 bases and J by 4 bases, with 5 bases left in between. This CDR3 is CATSAGYEQYF. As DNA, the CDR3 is TGTGCCACCAGTGCAGGGTACGAGCAGTACTTC.

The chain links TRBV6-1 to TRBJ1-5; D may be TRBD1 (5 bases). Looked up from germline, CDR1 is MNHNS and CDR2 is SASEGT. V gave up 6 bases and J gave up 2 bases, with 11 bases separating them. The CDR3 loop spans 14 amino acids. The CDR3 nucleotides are TGTGCCAGCAGGCGAGGGACGGGCAATCAGCCCCAGCATTTT. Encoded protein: CASRRGTGNQPQHF.

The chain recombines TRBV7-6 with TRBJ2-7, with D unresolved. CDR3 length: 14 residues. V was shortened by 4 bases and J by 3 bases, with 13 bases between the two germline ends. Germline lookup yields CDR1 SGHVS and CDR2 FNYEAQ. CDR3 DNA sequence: TGTGCCAGCAGCTCCCCCCTGGTTGGCTACGAGCAGTACTTC. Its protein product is CASSSPLVGYEQYF.

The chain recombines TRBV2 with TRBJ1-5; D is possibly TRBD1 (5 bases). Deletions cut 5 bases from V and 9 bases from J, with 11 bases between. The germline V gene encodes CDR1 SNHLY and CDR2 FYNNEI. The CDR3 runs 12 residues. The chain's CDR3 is CASSQAGRPQHF. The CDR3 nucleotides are TGTGCCAGCAGTCAGGCAGGGAGGCCCCAGCATTTT.

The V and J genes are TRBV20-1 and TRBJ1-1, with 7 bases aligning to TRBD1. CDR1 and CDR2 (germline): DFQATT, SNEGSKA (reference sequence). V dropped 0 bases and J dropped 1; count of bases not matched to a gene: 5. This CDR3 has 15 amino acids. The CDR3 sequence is CSARDQGTANTEAFF. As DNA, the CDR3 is TGCAGTGCTAGAGATCAGGGGACAGCGAACACTGAAGCTTTCTTT.

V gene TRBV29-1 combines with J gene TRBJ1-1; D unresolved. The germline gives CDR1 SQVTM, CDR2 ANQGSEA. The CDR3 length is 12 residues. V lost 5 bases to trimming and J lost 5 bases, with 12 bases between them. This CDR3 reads CSVRSRHTEAFF. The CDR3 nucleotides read TGCAGCGTTCGATCAAGGCATACTGAAGCTTTCTTT.

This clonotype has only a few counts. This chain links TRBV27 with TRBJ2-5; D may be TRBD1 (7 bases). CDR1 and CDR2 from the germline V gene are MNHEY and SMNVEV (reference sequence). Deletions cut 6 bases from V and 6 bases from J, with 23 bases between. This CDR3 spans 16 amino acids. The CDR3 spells CASSLRGNQGGKTQYF. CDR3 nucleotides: TGTGCCAGCAGCTTGAGGGGTAACCAGGGGGGCAAGACCCAGTACTTC.

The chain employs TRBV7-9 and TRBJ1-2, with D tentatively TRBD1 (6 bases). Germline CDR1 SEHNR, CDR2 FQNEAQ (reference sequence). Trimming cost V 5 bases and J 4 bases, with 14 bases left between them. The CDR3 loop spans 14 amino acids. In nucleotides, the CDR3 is TGTGCCAGCAGCCAAAATCAGGGGCCCTATGGCTACACCTTC. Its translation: CASSQNQGPYGYTF.

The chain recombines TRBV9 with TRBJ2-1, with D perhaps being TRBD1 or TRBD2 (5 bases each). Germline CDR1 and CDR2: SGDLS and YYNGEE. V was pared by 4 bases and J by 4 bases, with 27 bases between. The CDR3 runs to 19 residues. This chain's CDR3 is CASSPLPRVGETLYNEQFF. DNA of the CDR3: TGTGCCAGCAGCCCCCTGCCCCGAGTGGGGGAGACTCTTTACAATGAGCAGTTCTTC.

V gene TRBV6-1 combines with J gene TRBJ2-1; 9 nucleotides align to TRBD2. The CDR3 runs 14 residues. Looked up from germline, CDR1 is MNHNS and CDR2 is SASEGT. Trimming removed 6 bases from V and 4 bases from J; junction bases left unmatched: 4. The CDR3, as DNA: TGTGCCAGCAGGAGACTAGCGGCTTACAATGAGCAGTTCTTC. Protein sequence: CASRRLAAYNEQFF.

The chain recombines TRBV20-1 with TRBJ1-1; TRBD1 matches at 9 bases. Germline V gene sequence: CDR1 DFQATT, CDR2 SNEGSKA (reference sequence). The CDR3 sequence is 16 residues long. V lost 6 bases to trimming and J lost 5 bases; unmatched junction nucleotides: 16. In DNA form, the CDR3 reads TGCAGTGCCGGCGGTCCGACAGGGGGGCGCTTTACTGAAGCTTTCTTT. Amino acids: CSAGGPTGGRFTEAFF.

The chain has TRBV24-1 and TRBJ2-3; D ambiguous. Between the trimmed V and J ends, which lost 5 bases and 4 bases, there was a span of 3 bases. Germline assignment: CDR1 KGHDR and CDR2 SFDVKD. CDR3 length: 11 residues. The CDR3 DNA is TGTGCCACCAGTGCGGCAGATACGCAGTATTTT. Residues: CATSAADTQYF.

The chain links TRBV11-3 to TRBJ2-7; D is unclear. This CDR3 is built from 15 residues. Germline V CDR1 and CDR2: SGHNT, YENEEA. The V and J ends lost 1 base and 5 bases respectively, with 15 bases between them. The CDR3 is CASSLGGVGADEQYF. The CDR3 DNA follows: TGTGCCAGCAGCTTAGGGGGTGTGGGCGCGGACGAGCAGTACTTC.

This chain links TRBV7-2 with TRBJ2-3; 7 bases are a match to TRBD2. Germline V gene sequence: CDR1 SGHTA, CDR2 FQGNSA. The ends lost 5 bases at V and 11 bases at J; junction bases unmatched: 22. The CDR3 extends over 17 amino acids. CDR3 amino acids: CASSLRGEGLPPMWQYF. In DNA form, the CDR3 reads TGTGCCAGCAGCCTACGGGGGGAGGGACTACCTCCTATGTGGCAGTATTTT.

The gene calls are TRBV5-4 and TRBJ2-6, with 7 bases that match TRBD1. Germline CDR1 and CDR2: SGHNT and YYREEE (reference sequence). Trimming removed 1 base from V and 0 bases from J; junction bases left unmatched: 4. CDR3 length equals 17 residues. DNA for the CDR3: TGTGCCAGCAGCTTGCGTCCAGGGGGCTCTGGGGCCAACGTCCTGACTTTC. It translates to CASSLRPGGSGANVLTF.

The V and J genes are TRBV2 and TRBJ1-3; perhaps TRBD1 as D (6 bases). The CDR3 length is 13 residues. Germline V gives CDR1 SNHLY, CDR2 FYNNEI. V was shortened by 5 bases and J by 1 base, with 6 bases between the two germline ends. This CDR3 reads CASSQGSGNTIYF. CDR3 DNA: TGTGCCAGCAGTCAGGGGTCTGGAAACACCATATATTTT. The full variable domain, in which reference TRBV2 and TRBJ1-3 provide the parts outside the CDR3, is EPEVTQTPSHQVTQMGQEVILRCVPISNHLYFYWYRQILGQKVEFLVSFYNNEISEKSEIFDDQFSVERPDGSNFTLKIRSTKLEDSAMYFCASSQGSGNTIYFGEGSWLTVV.

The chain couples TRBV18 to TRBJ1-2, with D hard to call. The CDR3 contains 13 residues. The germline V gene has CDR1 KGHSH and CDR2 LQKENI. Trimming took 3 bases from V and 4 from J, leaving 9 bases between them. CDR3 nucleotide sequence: TGTGCCAGCTCACCCAAGCGTATCTATGGCTACACCTTC. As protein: CASSPKRIYGYTF.

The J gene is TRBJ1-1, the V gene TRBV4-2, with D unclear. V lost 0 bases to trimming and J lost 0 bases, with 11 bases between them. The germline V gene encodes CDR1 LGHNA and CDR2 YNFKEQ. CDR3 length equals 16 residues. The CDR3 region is CASSQDGQALNTEAFF. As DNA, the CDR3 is TGTGCCAGCAGCCAAGATGGGCAGGCCTTGAACACTGAAGCTTTCTTT.

CDR3 sequence reads: CASSRGGGDTEAFF. The CDR3 bases are TGCGCCAGCAGCCGGGGCGGGGGGGACACTGAAGCTTTCTTT. This rearrangement joins TRBV5-1 to TRBJ1-1; a possible D gene is TRBD1 (5 bases). The CDR3 length is 14 residues. Germline assignment: CDR1 SGHRS and CDR2 YFSETQ. V was cut by 4 bases and J by 3 bases, with 13 bases left in between.

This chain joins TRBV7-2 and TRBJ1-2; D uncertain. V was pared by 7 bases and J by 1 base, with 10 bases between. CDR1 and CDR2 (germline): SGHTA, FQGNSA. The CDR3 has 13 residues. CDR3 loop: CASTRSLNYGYTF. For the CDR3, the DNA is TGTGCCAGCACCCGAAGCCTTAACTATGGCTACACCTTC.

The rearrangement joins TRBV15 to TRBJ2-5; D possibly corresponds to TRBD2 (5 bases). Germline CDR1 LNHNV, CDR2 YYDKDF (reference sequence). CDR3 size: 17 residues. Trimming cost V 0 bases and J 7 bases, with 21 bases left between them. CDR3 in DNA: TGTGCCACCAGCAGAGACCCTTTATGGGCCGGTGGAGGGACCCAGTACTTC. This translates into CATSRDPLWAGGGTQYF.

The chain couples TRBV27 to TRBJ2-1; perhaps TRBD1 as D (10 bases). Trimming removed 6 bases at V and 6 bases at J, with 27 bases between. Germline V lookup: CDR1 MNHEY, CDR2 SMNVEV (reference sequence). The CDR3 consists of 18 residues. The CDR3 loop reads CASRKTGGRLAGINEQFF. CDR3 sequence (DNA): TGTGCCAGCAGAAAGACAGGGGGCAGGCTAGCGGGAATCAATGAGCAGTTCTTC.

CDR3 sequence: CASSYAPIFGGGQETQYF. In nucleotides, the CDR3 is TGCGCCAGCAGCTACGCTCCTATTTTCGGGGGGGGCCAAGAGACCCAGTACTTC. The chain uses TRBV5-1 and TRBJ2-5; 8 bases map to TRBD2. V lost 3 bases to trimming and J lost 1 base; unmatched junction nucleotides: 14. This CDR3 spans 18 amino acids. In germline, CDR1 is SGHRS, CDR2 YFSETQ.